Each of the 5 T cell receptor beta chains below was sequenced from the same sample in a study of T cell repertoires in cytomegalovirus infection. TCRdb re-called the reads with MiXCR, one entry per CDR3 protein. Of about 150,000 distinct CDR3 sequences in the sample, 23% were seen once. The sample consisted of PBMCs. The receptors stem from a human donor in good health (CMV status not recorded). Some clones in this sample may be carry-over from other donors' samples.

Note on this clonotype: Compared with germline, one end of the junction differs, possibly owing to a read error. The genes are TRBV5-1 and TRBJ2-7; 7 nucleotides match TRBD2. The CDR3 is 14 residues long. Germline V gene data show CDR1 as SGHRS and CDR2 as YFSETQ. The CDR3 DNA sequence: TGCACCAGCAGCGCTAGCGGTCTGGATTACGAGCAGTACTTC. Residues: CTSSASGLDYEQYF.

The J gene is TRBJ2-1, the V gene TRBV5-1; no definite D call. Per germline, CDR1 SGHRS and CDR2 YFSETQ. Trimming stripped 1 base from V and 6 bases from J, with 11 bases between. This CDR3 is 14 amino acids long. The CDR3 coding sequence is TGCGCCAGCAGCTTGAGGTCGGACGTCAATGAGCAGTTCTTC. Translation: CASSLRSDVNEQFF. The whole variable domain, filled in from reference TRBV5-1 and TRBJ2-1, reads KAGVTQTPRYLIKTRGQQVTLSCSPISGHRSVSWYQQTPGQGLQFLFEYFSETQRNKGNFPGRFSGRQFSNSRSEMNVSTLELGDSALYLCASSLRSDVNEQFFGPGTRLTVL.

The chain carries TRBV24-1 and TRBJ2-6; D is unresolved. The germline CDR1 and CDR2 sequences are KGHDR and SFDVKD. The CDR3 spans 12 residues. The V and J ends lost 5 bases and 2 bases respectively, with 0 bases between them. CDR3 region: CATSAGANVLTF. For the CDR3, the DNA is TGTGCCACCAGTGCTGGGGCCAACGTCCTGACTTTC.

The V gene is TRBV20-1, the J gene TRBJ2-7; D possibly corresponds to TRBD1 (6 bases). V was trimmed by 5 bases and J by 4 bases, leaving 15 bases between them. Germline V gene lookup returns CDR1 DFQATT and CDR2 SNEGSKA (reference sequence). The CDR3 is 13 residues long. In DNA form, the CDR3 reads TGCAGTGCTTTCCGCGGACAGCCATACGAGCAGTACTTC. Protein: CSAFRGQPYEQYF.

This clonotype has more than one count but fewer than ten. The CDR3 DNA is TGTGCCAGCAGCTTGTCGGGACAGGGCTCCAATGAGCAGTTCTTC. This gives the protein CASSLSGQGSNEQFF. V usage is TRBV7-3 and J usage is TRBJ2-1; 9 positions agree with TRBD1. With 3 bases clipped from V and 6 bases from J, the junction kept 6 bases outside the gene matches. The CDR3 has 15 residues. CDR1 SGHTA and CDR2 FQGTGA come from the germline V gene.